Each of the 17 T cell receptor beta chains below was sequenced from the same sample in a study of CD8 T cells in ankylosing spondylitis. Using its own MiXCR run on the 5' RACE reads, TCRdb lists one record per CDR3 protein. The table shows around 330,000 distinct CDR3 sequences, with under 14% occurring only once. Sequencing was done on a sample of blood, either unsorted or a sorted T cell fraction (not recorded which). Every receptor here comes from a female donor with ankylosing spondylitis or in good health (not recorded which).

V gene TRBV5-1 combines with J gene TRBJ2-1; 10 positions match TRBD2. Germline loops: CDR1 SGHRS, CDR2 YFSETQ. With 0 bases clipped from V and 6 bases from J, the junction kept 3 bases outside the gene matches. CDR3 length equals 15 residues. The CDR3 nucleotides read TGCGCCAGCAGCTTGGAACTAGCGGGGCTCAATGAGCAGTTCTTC. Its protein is CASSLELAGLNEQFF.

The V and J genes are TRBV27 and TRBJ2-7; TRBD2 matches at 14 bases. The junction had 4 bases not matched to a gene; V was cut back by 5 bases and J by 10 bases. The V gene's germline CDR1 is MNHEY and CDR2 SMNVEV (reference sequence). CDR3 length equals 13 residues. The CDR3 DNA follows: TGTGCCAGCAGTCCCGGACTAGCGGGAGGACAGTACTTC. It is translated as CASSPGLAGGQYF.

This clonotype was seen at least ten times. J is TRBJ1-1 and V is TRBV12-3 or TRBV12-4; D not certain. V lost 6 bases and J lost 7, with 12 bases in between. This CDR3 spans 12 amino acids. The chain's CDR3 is CASSLYLYEAFF. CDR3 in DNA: TGTGCCAGCAGCCTATACCTGTATGAAGCTTTCTTT.

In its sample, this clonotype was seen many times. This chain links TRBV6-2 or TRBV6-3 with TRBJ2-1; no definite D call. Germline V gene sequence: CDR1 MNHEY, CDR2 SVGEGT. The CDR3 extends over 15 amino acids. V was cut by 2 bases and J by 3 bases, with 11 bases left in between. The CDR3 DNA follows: TGTGCCAGCAGTTACAGGGTTTTGGGCTACAATGAGCAGTTCTTC. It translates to CASSYRVLGYNEQFF.

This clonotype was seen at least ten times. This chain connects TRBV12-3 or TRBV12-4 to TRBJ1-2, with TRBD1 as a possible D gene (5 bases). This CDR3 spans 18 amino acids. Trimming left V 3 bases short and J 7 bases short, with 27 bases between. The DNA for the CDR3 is TGTGCCAGCAGTTTTATAGTGCAGGGAGACGATCTCGGACTTGGCTACACCTTC. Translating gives CASSFIVQGDDLGLGYTF.

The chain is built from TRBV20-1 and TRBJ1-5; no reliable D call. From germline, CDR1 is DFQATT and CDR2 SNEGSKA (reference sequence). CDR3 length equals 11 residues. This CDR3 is CSMGINQPQHF. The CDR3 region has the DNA TGCAGCATGGGTATCAATCAGCCCCAGCATTTT.

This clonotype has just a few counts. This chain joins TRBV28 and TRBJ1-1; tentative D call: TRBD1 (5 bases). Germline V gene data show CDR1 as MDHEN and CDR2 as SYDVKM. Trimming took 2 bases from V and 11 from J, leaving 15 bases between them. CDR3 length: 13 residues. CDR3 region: CASSLEPPGAAFF. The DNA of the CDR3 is TGTGCCAGCAGTTTAGAACCCCCCGGGGCTGCTTTCTTT.

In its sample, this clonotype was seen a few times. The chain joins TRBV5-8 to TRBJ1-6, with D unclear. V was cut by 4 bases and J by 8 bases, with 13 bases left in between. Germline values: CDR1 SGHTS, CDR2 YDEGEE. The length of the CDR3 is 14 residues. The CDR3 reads CASSPGRWHSPLHF. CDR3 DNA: TGTGCCAGCAGCCCGGGCCGGTGGCATTCACCCCTCCACTTT.

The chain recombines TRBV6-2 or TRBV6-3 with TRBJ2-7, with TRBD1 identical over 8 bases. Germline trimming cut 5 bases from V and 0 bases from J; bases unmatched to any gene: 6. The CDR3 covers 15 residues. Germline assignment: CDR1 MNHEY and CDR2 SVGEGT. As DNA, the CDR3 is TGTGCCAGCAGTAGGACAGGGATGGGCTCCTACGAGCAGTACTTC. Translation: CASSRTGMGSYEQYF.

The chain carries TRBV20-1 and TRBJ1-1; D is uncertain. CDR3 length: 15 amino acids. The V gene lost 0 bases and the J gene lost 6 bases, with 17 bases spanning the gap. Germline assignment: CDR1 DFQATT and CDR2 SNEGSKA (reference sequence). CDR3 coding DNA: TGCAGTGCTAGAGATTTGGGGTTCAGGTCGGCTGAAGCTTTCTTT. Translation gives CSARDLGFRSAEAFF.

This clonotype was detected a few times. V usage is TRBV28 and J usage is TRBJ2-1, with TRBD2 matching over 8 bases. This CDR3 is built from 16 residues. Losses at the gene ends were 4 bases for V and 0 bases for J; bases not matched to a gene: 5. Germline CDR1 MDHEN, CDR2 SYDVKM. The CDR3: CASSSSGSRSYNEQFF. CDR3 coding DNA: TGTGCCAGCAGTTCCAGCGGGAGTCGCTCCTACAATGAGCAGTTCTTC.

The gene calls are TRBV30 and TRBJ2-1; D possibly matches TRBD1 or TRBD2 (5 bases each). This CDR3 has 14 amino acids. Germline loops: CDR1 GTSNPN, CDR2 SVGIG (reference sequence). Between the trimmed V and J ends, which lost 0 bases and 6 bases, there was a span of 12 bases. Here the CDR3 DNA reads TGTGCCTGGAGTGTTGGGGGACCCGTCAATGAGCAGTTCTTC. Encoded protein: CAWSVGGPVNEQFF.

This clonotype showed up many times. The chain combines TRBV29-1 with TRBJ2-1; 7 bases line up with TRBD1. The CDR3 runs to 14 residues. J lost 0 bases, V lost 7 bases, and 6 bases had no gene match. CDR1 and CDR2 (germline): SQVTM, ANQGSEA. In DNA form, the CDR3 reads TGCAGCGGAACACAGGGGAGCTCCTACAATGAGCAGTTCTTC. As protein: CSGTQGSSYNEQFF.

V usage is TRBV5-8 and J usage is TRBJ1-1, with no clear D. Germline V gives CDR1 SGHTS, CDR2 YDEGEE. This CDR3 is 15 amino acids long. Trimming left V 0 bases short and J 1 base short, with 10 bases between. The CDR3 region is CASSLEHGGNTEAFF. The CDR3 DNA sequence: TGTGCCAGCAGCTTGGAGCACGGAGGGAACACTGAAGCTTTCTTT.

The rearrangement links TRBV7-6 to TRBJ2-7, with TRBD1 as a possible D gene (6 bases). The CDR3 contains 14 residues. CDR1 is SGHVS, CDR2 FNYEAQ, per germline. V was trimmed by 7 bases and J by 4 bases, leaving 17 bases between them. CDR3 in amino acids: CASTPQGFLYEQYF. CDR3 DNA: TGTGCCAGCACCCCTCAGGGGTTTCTGTACGAGCAGTACTTC.

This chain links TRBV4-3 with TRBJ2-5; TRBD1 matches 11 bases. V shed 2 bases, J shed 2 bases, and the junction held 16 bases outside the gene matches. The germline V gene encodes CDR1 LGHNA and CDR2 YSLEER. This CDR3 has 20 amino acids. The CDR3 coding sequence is TGCGCCAGCAGCCAACCCCGGGACAGGGGGGAAGGTTGGCGGCAAGAGACCCAGTACTTC. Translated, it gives CASSQPRDRGEGWRQETQYF.

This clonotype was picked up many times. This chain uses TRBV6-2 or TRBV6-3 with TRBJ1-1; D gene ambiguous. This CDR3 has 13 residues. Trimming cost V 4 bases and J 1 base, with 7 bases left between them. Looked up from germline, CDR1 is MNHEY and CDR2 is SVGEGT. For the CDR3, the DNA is TGTGCCAGCAGTTTAGTTAGGAACACTGAAGCTTTCTTT. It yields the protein CASSLVRNTEAFF.